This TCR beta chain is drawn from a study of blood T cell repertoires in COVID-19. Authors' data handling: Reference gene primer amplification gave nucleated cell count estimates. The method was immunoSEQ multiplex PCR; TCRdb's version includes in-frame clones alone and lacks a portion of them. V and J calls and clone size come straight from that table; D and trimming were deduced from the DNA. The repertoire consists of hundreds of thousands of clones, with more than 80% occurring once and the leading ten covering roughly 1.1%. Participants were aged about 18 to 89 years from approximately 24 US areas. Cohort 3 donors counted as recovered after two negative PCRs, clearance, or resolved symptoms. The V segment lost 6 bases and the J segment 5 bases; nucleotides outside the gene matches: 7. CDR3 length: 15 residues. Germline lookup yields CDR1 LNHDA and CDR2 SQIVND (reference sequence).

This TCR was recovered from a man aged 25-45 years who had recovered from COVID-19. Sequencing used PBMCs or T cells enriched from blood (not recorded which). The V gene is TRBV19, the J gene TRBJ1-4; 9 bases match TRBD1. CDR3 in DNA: TGTGCCAGTAGCGCGACAGGGGGAGAGAATGAAAAACTGTTTTTT. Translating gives CASSATGGENEKLFF.